Listed here are 25 T cell receptor beta chains from one sample, sequenced in a study of blood T cell repertoires in COVID-19. Sequencing used immunoSEQ multiplex PCR; TCRdb keeps in-frame clones, though not all of them. In the table there are about 78,000 clones, 75% to 95% of which are singletons. Material: peripheral blood. These receptors came from a woman older than 75 with acute or convalescent COVID-19.

V usage is TRBV5-1 and J usage is TRBJ2-5; TRBD2 aligns across 9 bases. This CDR3 has 17 residues. The germline V gene has CDR1 SGHRS and CDR2 YFSETQ. The J segment lost 4 bases and the V segment lost 4 bases, leaving 14 bases of the junction unmatched. The CDR3 region is CASSRPESGGPGETQYF. In DNA, the CDR3 is TGCGCCAGCAGCCGGCCCGAAAGCGGGGGGCCGGGAGAGACCCAGTACTTC.

V is TRBV10-3 and J is TRBJ2-3; TRBD1 matches 7 bases. The CDR3 is 15 residues long. V lost 3 bases to trimming and J lost 2 bases; unmatched junction nucleotides: 5. The germline V gene encodes CDR1 ENHRY and CDR2 SYGVKD. The CDR3 sequence: CAISDHRGDTDTQYF. The DNA for the CDR3 is TGTGCCATCAGTGATCACAGGGGAGACACAGATACGCAGTATTTT.

The J gene is TRBJ2-2, the V gene TRBV5-4; 10 bases are shared with TRBD2. The CDR3 is made up of 16 amino acids. The V gene end was trimmed by 4 bases and the J gene end by 6 bases; junction bases not matched to a gene: 9. Per the germline V gene, CDR1 is SGHNT and CDR2 is YYREEE (reference sequence). CDR3 region: CASSAELAGKPGELFF. CDR3 DNA sequence: TGTGCCAGCAGCGCCGAACTAGCGGGAAAACCCGGGGAGCTGTTTTTT.

The chain joins TRBV5-6 to TRBJ1-2; D gene unclear. CDR1 is SGHDT and CDR2 is YYEEEE in the germline V gene. The CDR3 contains 12 residues. V gave up 0 bases and J gave up 4 bases, with 4 bases separating them. The CDR3 loop reads CASSLEAYGYTF. CDR3 nucleotide sequence: TGTGCCAGCAGCTTGGAAGCCTATGGCTACACCTTC.

This rearrangement joins TRBV19 to TRBJ2-3, with 10 bases lining up with TRBD1. V was pared by 4 bases and J by 6 bases, with 1 base of the junction left unmatched. The CDR3 is 13 amino acids. Per the germline V gene, CDR1 is LNHDA and CDR2 is SQIVND (reference sequence). The DNA for the CDR3 is TGTGCCAGTAGTAGACAGGGGGCCGATACGCAGTATTTT. This codes for CASSRQGADTQYF.

The CDR3 sequence is CASSLGRGLGTQYF. CDR3 sequence (DNA): TGTGCCAGCAGCTTAGGAAGGGGGCTAGGGACCCAGTACTTC. The V and J genes are TRBV7-9 and TRBJ2-5; TRBD1 aligns across 7 bases. Looked up from germline, CDR1 is SEHNR and CDR2 is FQNEAQ (reference sequence). Losses at the gene ends were 1 base for V and 7 bases for J; bases not matched to a gene: 6. This CDR3 has 14 residues.

The V gene is TRBV7-9, the J gene TRBJ2-1; no firm D call. CDR1 SEHNR and CDR2 FQNEAQ come from the germline V gene (reference sequence). This CDR3 is built from 13 residues. V lost 4 bases and J 8 bases, leaving 12 bases between the germline ends. CDR3 protein: CASSSLGSHEQFF. The CDR3 nucleotides read TGTGCCAGCAGCTCGCTAGGCTCCCATGAGCAGTTCTTC.

CDR3 in DNA: TGTGCCAGTAGTATGACTAGCGGGAAGGGCGACACCGGGGAGCTGTTTTTT. Encoded protein: CASSMTSGKGDTGELFF. The V call is TRBV19, the J call TRBJ2-2; 11 nucleotides align to TRBD2. The V gene's germline CDR1 is LNHDA and CDR2 SQIVND (reference sequence). CDR3 length equals 17 residues. The J segment lost 3 bases and the V segment lost 3 bases, leaving 6 bases of the junction unmatched.

This chain joins TRBV5-1 and TRBJ2-1; D is possibly TRBD1 (5 bases). Germline CDR1 is SGHRS and CDR2 is YFSETQ. Trimming removed 7 bases from V and 6 bases from J, with 11 bases in between. The CDR3 loop spans 12 amino acids. CDR3 bases: TGCGCCAGCGGGGCTATCGGCAATGAGCAGTTCTTC. Translating it yields CASGAIGNEQFF.

The chain carries TRBV12-3 or TRBV12-4 and TRBJ1-1; D not certain. The CDR3 sequence is 13 residues long. Trimming stripped 3 bases from V and 1 base from J, with 6 bases between. In nucleotides, the CDR3 is TGTGCCAGCAGTTTTGGGCCGAACACTGAAGCTTTCTTT. It codes for CASSFGPNTEAFF.

The CDR3 DNA reads as TGTGCCAGCAGCTTGCCCGGGACAGGCTACGAGCAGTACTTC. It translates to CASSLPGTGYEQYF. This sequence joins TRBV5-6 and TRBJ2-7, with 8 bases matching TRBD1. The CDR3 spans 14 residues. The V gene's germline CDR1 is SGHDT and CDR2 YYEEEE. V lost 1 base and J lost 3; bases outside the gene matches: 3. The variable domain in full, completed from reference TRBV5-6 and TRBJ2-7, reads DAGVTQSPTHLIKTRGQQVTLRCSPKSGHDTVSWYQQALGQGPQFIFQYYEEEERQRGNFPDRFSGHQFPNYSSELNVNALLLGDSALYLCASSLPGTGYEQYFGPGTRLTVT.

The chain combines TRBV25-1 with TRBJ1-4; 8 positions match TRBD1. CDR1 is MGHDK, CDR2 SYGVNS, per germline. The CDR3 sequence is 15 residues long. Trimming removed 5 bases from V and 5 bases from J; junction bases left unmatched: 7. The CDR3 DNA sequence: TGTGCCAGCAGTCGTACTACAGGGGGAAATGAAAAACTGTTTTTT. It codes for CASSRTTGGNEKLFF.

CDR3 sequence: CASSLTPGLAFSNEQFF. The CDR3, as DNA: TGCGCCAGCAGCTTGACCCCCGGACTAGCATTTTCGAATGAGCAGTTCTTC. The chain combines TRBV5-1 with TRBJ2-1, with 8 bases matching TRBD2. The V and J ends lost 1 base and 7 bases, in that order; junction bases with no gene match: 13. Looked up from germline, CDR1 is SGHRS and CDR2 is YFSETQ. The CDR3 sequence is 17 residues long.

Worth noting for this clone: An end of the junction does not agree with germline; a read error may underlie this. The rearrangement uses TRBV3-1 (or the pseudogene TRBV3-2) and TRBJ2-7, with 13 nucleotides matching TRBD2. This CDR3 has 15 residues. Germline CDR1 reads LGHDT; CDR2 reads YNNKEL (reference sequence). In nucleotides, the CDR3 is TGTGCCAGCAGCCAGGCGAGACTAGCGGGGGGCCCCCTCGACTTC. Translated, it gives CASSQARLAGGPLDF.

The V and J genes are TRBV6-5 and TRBJ2-3; 14 nucleotides agree with TRBD2. Germline V CDR1 and CDR2: MNHEY, SVGAGI. The V and J ends lost 8 bases and 6 bases, in that order; junction bases with no gene match: 7. This CDR3 comprises 15 residues. CDR3 DNA sequence: TGTGCCAGCCGCCGGACTAGCGGGAGGTCGGATACGCAGTATTTT. Residues: CASRRTSGRSDTQYF.

The V gene is TRBV25-1, the J gene TRBJ1-3; D call uncertain. The CDR3 is 10 residues long. Trimming removed 7 bases from V and 4 bases from J, with 2 bases in between. Per the germline V gene, CDR1 is MGHDK and CDR2 is SYGVNS. CDR3 DNA sequence: TGTGCCAGCATAGGAAACACCATATATTTT. As protein: CASIGNTIYF.

The gene calls are TRBV18 and TRBJ1-2, with TRBD1 identical over 9 bases. V gave up 3 bases and J gave up 3 bases; unmatched junction bases: 5. The CDR3 spans 15 residues. CDR1 is KGHSH and CDR2 is LQKENI in the germline V gene. CDR3 region: CASSPTGGNYYGYTF. CDR3 sequence (DNA): TGTGCCAGCTCACCGACAGGGGGAAATTACTATGGCTACACCTTC.

V gene TRBV18 combines with J gene TRBJ2-1, with 9 bases identical to TRBD2. The length of the CDR3 is 17 residues. V shed 0 bases and J 2 bases; nucleotides not matched to a gene: 5. CDR1 and CDR2 (germline): KGHSH, LQKENI. The CDR3 is CASSPPSSGMTYNEQFF. CDR3 nucleotides: TGTGCCAGCTCACCACCCTCTAGCGGGATGACCTACAATGAGCAGTTCTTC.

This chain links TRBV7-2 with TRBJ1-2; unclear D gene. Germline assignment: CDR1 SGHTA and CDR2 FQGNSA. V was shortened by 6 bases and J by 8 bases, with 16 bases between the two germline ends. The CDR3 has 13 residues. CDR3 nucleotides: TGTGCCAGCAGTCCCGAACGGGTTTACGGCTACACCTTC. Protein sequence: CASSPERVYGYTF.

This clone has only one observation. The chain couples TRBV7-9 to TRBJ1-2; no reliable D call. The V and J ends lost 0 bases and 5 bases respectively, with 7 bases between them. The CDR3 runs 13 residues. Germline values: CDR1 SEHNR, CDR2 FQNEAQ (reference sequence). The DNA of the CDR3 is TGTGCCAGCAGCTTAGCAGGAGCGTATGGCTACACCTTC. It specifies CASSLAGAYGYTF.

J is TRBJ1-2 and V is TRBV7-2, with TRBD1 matching 8 bases. This CDR3 is 16 amino acids long. Germline CDR1 and CDR2: SGHTA and FQGNSA. The V and J ends lost 4 bases and 6 bases, in that order; junction bases with no gene match: 13. The CDR3 DNA is TGTGCCAGCAGCTCTCTTGTTACAGGGGGAAGAGATGGCTACACCTTC. Amino acid sequence: CASSSLVTGGRDGYTF. The full variable domain, rest sourced from reference TRBV7-2 and TRBJ1-2, is GAGVSQSPSNKVTEKGKDVELRCDPISGHTALYWYRQSLGQGLEFLIYFQGNSAPDKSGLPSDRFSAERTGGSVSTLTIQRTQQEDSAVYLCASSSLVTGGRDGYTFGSGTRLTVV.

The chain has TRBV6-1 and TRBJ1-3, with TRBD1 identical over 10 bases. V dropped 1 base and J dropped 2; count of bases not matched to a gene: 5. Germline V gene lookup returns CDR1 MNHNS and CDR2 SASEGT. The CDR3 is made up of 17 amino acids. The CDR3 region has the DNA TGTGCCAGCAGTGAAGGACGGGGGACAGGGGCTGGAAACACCATATATTTT. Its translation: CASSEGRGTGAGNTIYF.

This clone was seen only once. The chain is built from TRBV7-8 and TRBJ2-3; tentative D call: TRBD1 (5 bases). Trimming pared 2 bases from V and 0 bases from J, leaving 18 bases between. Germline lookup yields CDR1 SGHVS and CDR2 FQNEAQ. CDR3 length: 18 residues. Written as DNA, the CDR3 is TGTGCCAGCAGCTTAAGGGTCCTGACAGTTACTAGCACAGATACGCAGTATTTT. Its protein product is CASSLRVLTVTSTDTQYF.

The CDR3 loop is CASSLTSGREQFF. The CDR3 DNA sequence: TGTGCCAGCAGCTTAACCAGCGGCCGTGAGCAGTTCTTC. This chain uses TRBV7-3 with TRBJ2-1; TRBD2 is a possible D gene (5 bases). V lost 0 bases to trimming and J lost 9 bases, with 9 bases between them. Germline V gene data show CDR1 as SGHTA and CDR2 as FQGTGA. This CDR3 contains 13 residues.

J is TRBJ2-2 and V is TRBV6-2 or TRBV6-3; the match to TRBD2 covers 9 bases. Losses at the gene ends were 4 bases for V and 6 bases for J; bases not matched to a gene: 6. Germline lookup yields CDR1 MNHEY and CDR2 SVGEGT. There are 15 residues in the CDR3. The CDR3 reads CASSFGGGAAGELFF. As DNA, the CDR3 is TGTGCCAGCAGTTTTGGCGGGGGGGCCGCCGGGGAGCTGTTTTTT.